This is a list of T cell receptor beta chains from one sample in a study of early T cells in non-severe SARS-CoV-2 infection. TCRdb reprocessed the 5' RACE reads with MiXCR, giving one entry per CDR3 protein. Counted here are 40,000 or so distinct CDR3 sequences, around 5.1% occurring once; the ten biggest clones make up under 4.5%. Sequenced here: whole blood, sampled at baseline. The receptors shown here come from an adult who was a healthcare worker with PCR-confirmed SARS-CoV-2 infection or an uninfected control (not recorded which). Both conserved end residues are part of each CDR3. The D gene is left open where the match is weak. Size is stated for part of the rows, as once, few or many counts, or as a class when the clone is expanded.

size | length | D | J | V | CDR3 | DNA
many | 14 | TRBD1 | TRBJ2-7 | TRBV18 | CASSPPTGTYEQYF | TGTGCCAGCTCACCACCGACAGGGACCTACGAGCAGTACTTC
- | 13 | - | TRBJ2-1 | TRBV29-1 | CSVPGHSYNEQFF | TGCAGCGTTCCGGGACACTCCTACAATGAGCAGTTCTTC
few | 18 | - | TRBJ2-1 | TRBV19 | CASSIGPLRGQEHNEQFF | TGTGCCAGTAGTATTGGGCCACTCCGGGGGCAAGAACACAATGAGCAGTTCTTC
many | 11 | - | TRBJ1-1 | TRBV20-1 | CSAGGPIEAFF | TGCAGTGCTGGGGGGCCCATTGAAGCTTTCTTT
many | 12 | - | TRBJ2-3 | TRBV5-1 | CASSWDTDTQYF | TGCGCCAGCAGCTGGGACACAGATACGCAGTATTTT
many | 16 | - | TRBJ2-7 | TRBV4-3 | CASSQDQPGPGREQYF | TGCGCCAGCAGCCAAGATCAACCGGGTCCCGGTCGGGAGCAGTACTTC
many | 17 | TRBD2 | TRBJ2-2 | TRBV20-1 | CSARGTGLAGGNRELFF | TGCAGTGCTAGGGGGACGGGCCTAGCGGGAGGCAACAGGGAGCTGTTTTTT
- | 13 | - | TRBJ1-5 | TRBV3-1 | CASSQGVGQPQHF | TGTGCCAGCAGCCAAGGGGTAGGTCAGCCCCAGCATTTT
many | 15 | TRBD1 | TRBJ2-2 | TRBV12-3/TRBV12-4 | CASSPLTGITGELFF | TGTGCCAGCAGTCCCCTGACAGGGATCACCGGGGAGCTGTTTTTT
many | 16 | - | TRBJ1-4 | TRBV18 | CASSLSLGPLNEKLFF | TGTGCCAGCTCACTGTCTCTGGGACCGCTTAATGAAAAACTGTTTTTT
many | 14 | - | TRBJ2-3 | TRBV12-3/TRBV12-4 | CASRTASITDTQYF | TGTGCCAGCAGGACTGCCTCGATCACAGATACGCAGTATTTT
few | 12 | TRBD1 | TRBJ1-4 | TRBV4-1 | CASSHPQGELFF | TGCGCCAGCAGTCACCCTCAGGGGGAACTGTTTTTT
few | 15 | - | TRBJ2-1 | TRBV5-1 | CASSLVAGLWNEQFF | TGCGCCAGCAGCTTGGTGGCAGGGTTGTGGAATGAGCAGTTCTTC
medium-sized | 17 | - | TRBJ2-2 | TRBV6-4 | CASSESAGTANTGELFF | TGTGCCAGCAGTGAATCTGCGGGGACCGCGAACACCGGGGAGCTGTTTTTT
many | 14 | - | TRBJ1-2 | TRBV4-3 | CASSQAVVRGLPLF | TGCGCCAGCAGCCAAGCCGTGGTCCGCGGACTCCCCTTATTC
few | 12 | TRBD1 | TRBJ1-1 | TRBV29-1 | CSVEEDRGEAFF | TGCAGCGTTGAGGAGGACAGGGGGGAAGCTTTCTTT
- | 14 | TRBD1 | TRBJ2-5 | TRBV7-2 | CASSIGGQQETQYF | TGTGCCAGCAGCATAGGGGGCCAACAAGAGACCCAGTACTTC
many | 15 | TRBD1 | TRBJ2-5 | TRBV29-1 | CSVSPRTGGLETQYF | TGCAGCGTGAGTCCCAGGACAGGGGGCTTGGAGACCCAGTACTTC
many | 13 | - | TRBJ1-6 | TRBV20-1 | CSAPDGGNSPLHF | TGCAGTGCCCCCGACGGGGGAAATTCACCCCTCCACTTT
- | 16 | - | TRBJ1-5 | TRBV7-8 | CASSLAVTFVDQPQHF | TGTGCCAGCAGCTTAGCGGTGACATTTGTCGATCAGCCCCAGCATTTT
many | 16 | TRBD2 | TRBJ2-1 | TRBV18 | CASSGLAGGSYNEQFF | TGTGCCAGCTCAGGACTAGCGGGGGGTTCCTACAATGAGCAGTTCTTC
many | 19 | - | TRBJ2-6 | TRBV4-1 | CASSQDQDLSTSGANVLTF | TGCGCCAGCAGCCAAGACCAGGACCTCTCAACGTCTGGGGCCAACGTCCTGACTTTC
many | 15 | - | TRBJ1-6 | TRBV12-3/TRBV12-4 | CASSSGVGGNSPLHF | TGTGCCAGCAGTTCAGGCGTTGGAGGGAATTCACCCCTCCACTTT
many | 17 | TRBD2 | TRBJ2-3 | TRBV10-3 | CAISESMIAGLTDTQYF | TGTGCCATCAGTGAGTCGATGATAGCGGGACTCACAGATACGCAGTATTTT
few | 11 | - | TRBJ2-7 | TRBV6-2/TRBV6-3 | CASSRAYEQYF | TGTGCCAGCAGTAGGGCCTACGAGCAGTACTTC
many | 15 | TRBD2 | TRBJ2-3 | TRBV19 | CASSRAGGDTDTQYF | TGTGCCAGTAGTAGGGCGGGGGGAGACACAGATACGCAGTATTTT
many | 13 | - | TRBJ2-5 | TRBV29-1 | CSYLWGIQETQYF | TGCAGCTACCTCTGGGGGATCCAAGAGACCCAGTACTTC
many | 17 | - | TRBJ1-1 | TRBV6-6 | CASSYSGRGRGNTEAFF | TGTGCCAGCAGTTACTCGGGCCGGGGCAGGGGGAACACTGAAGCTTTCTTT
many | 15 | - | TRBJ2-7 | TRBV6-4 | CASSDWAGSSYEQYF | TGTGCCAGCAGTGACTGGGCAGGGAGCTCCTACGAGCAGTACTTC
many | 14 | TRBD1 | TRBJ1-1 | TRBV12-3/TRBV12-4 | CASRRTGGIAEAFF | TGTGCCAGCAGGCGGACAGGGGGCATCGCCGAAGCTTTCTTT
- | 13 | TRBD1 | TRBJ1-1 | TRBV2 | CAGSERGPTEAFF | TGTGCCGGCAGTGAAAGGGGGCCCACTGAAGCTTTCTTT
many | 13 | - | TRBJ2-3 | TRBV2 | CASSEQGMNTQYF | TGTGCCAGCAGTGAACAGGGGATGAATACGCAGTATTTT
many | 15 | - | TRBJ2-7 | TRBV19 | CASSMTVRSSYEQYF | TGTGCCAGTAGTATGACAGTCCGGAGCTCCTACGAGCAGTACTTC
many | 17 | TRBD1 | TRBJ1-3 | TRBV7-9 | CASSTRPAGGIGNTIYF | TGTGCCAGCAGCACGCGCCCGGCAGGGGGCATAGGAAACACCATATATTTT
few | 14 | TRBD2 | TRBJ2-3 | TRBV6-1 | CASSEAAVGGTQYF | TGTGCCAGCAGTGAAGCGGCAGTGGGGGGGACGCAGTATTTT
- | 15 | TRBD1 | TRBJ1-1 | TRBV18 | CASSPRTGASTEAFF | TGTGCCAGCTCACCTAGGACAGGGGCTAGTACTGAAGCTTTCTTT
many | 12 | - | TRBJ1-2 | TRBV20-1 | CSARDLNYGYTF | TGCAGTGCTAGGGACCTGAACTATGGCTACACCTTC
- | 15 | - | TRBJ2-2 | TRBV7-6 | CTSSLGGAGTGELFF | TGTACCAGCAGCTTAGGGGGCGCGGGGACCGGGGAGCTGTTTTTT
- | 15 | TRBD1 | TRBJ2-3 | TRBV6-6 | CASEGGDRYTDTQYF | TGTGCCAGCGAGGGCGGGGACAGGTACACAGATACGCAGTATTTT
many | 16 | TRBD1 | TRBJ2-3 | TRBV7-9 | CASSPGQTGGTDTQYF | TGTGCCAGCAGCCCGGGGCAGACAGGGGGCACAGATACGCAGTATTTT
few | 15 | TRBD2 | TRBJ2-3 | TRBV29-1 | CSVGTSGVSTDTQYF | TGCAGCGTTGGGACTAGCGGGGTGTCAACAGATACGCAGTATTTT
many | 13 | - | TRBJ2-5 | TRBV3-1 | CASSQVGGETQYF | TGTGCCAGCAGCCAGGTTGGAGGAGAGACCCAGTACTTC
many | 14 | TRBD2 | TRBJ2-1 | TRBV27 | CASRAGGPGNEQFF | TGTGCCAGCAGAGCGGGGGGGCCGGGCAATGAGCAGTTCTTC
many | 15 | TRBD1 | TRBJ2-7 | TRBV2 | CASSLIRDSSSEQYF | TGTGCCAGCAGTCTGATCAGGGACAGCTCGTCGGAGCAGTACTTC
many | 15 | TRBD2 | TRBJ2-3 | TRBV4-2 | CASSPDGGSGDTQYF | TGTGCCAGCAGCCCAGACGGGGGGTCTGGAGATACGCAGTATTTT
many | 15 | - | TRBJ1-5 | TRBV4-1 | CASSQDPYSNQPQHF | TGCGCCAGCAGCCAAGATCCCTATAGCAATCAGCCCCAGCATTTT
- | 15 | - | TRBJ2-1 | TRBV4-1 | CASSLLGNSANEQFF | TGCGCCAGCAGCCTCCTCGGGAATAGCGCTAATGAGCAGTTCTTC
many | 15 | - | TRBJ2-7 | TRBV27 | CASTGQGAVNYEQYF | TGTGCCAGCACCGGGCAAGGGGCAGTAAACTACGAGCAGTACTTC
many | 15 | TRBD1 | TRBJ1-1 | TRBV15 | CATSRDGQENTEAFF | TGTGCCACCAGCAGAGACGGACAGGAGAACACTGAAGCTTTCTTT
many | 16 | - | TRBJ2-3 | TRBV4-1 | CASSHYGMGITDTQYF | TGCGCCAGCAGCCATTACGGGATGGGGATCACAGATACGCAGTATTTT
many | 15 | - | TRBJ2-2 | TRBV12-3/TRBV12-4 | CASRAQGLRSGELFF | TGTGCCAGCAGGGCGCAGGGTCTTAGGAGCGGGGAGCTGTTTTTT
few | 14 | - | TRBJ2-7 | TRBV7-2 | CASSWDLFSYEQYF | TGTGCCAGCAGTTGGGACCTCTTCTCCTACGAGCAGTACTTC
many | 13 | TRBD1 | TRBJ2-7 | TRBV27 | CASSFGTGYEQYF | TGTGCCAGCAGTTTCGGGACAGGGTACGAGCAGTACTTC
many | 15 | - | TRBJ2-5 | TRBV7-3 | CASSSLASSRETQYF | TGTGCCAGCAGCTCCTTAGCCTCTTCTCGGGAGACCCAGTACTTC
many | 15 | TRBD1 | TRBJ1-1 | TRBV9 | CASSVGDRGRTEAFF | TGTGCCAGCAGCGTTGGGGACAGGGGAAGGACTGAAGCTTTCTTT
many | 14 | TRBD2 | TRBJ2-7 | TRBV18 | CASSPAGGSYEQYF | TGTGCCAGCTCACCAGCGGGAGGGAGCTACGAGCAGTACTTC
many | 12 | - | TRBJ1-2 | TRBV7-2 | CASRPDPYGYTF | TGTGCCAGCAGGCCCGACCCCTATGGCTACACCTTC
many | 13 | - | TRBJ2-5 | TRBV14 | CASSQDWDTAQYF | TGTGCCAGCAGCCAAGATTGGGACACGGCCCAGTACTTC
many | 14 | - | TRBJ1-3 | TRBV3-1 | CASTTDGQGNTIYF | TGTGCCAGCACCACCGACGGACAGGGAAACACCATATATTTT